The 13 T cell receptor beta chains listed next were all sequenced from one sample in a study of beta chain features in type 1 diabetes. Investigators reverse transcribed all isolated RNA, so they sequenced expressed TCRB transcripts. TCRdb's copy holds only in-frame clones and misses some; the assay was immunoSEQ multiplex PCR. The data contain about 290,000 clones, roughly 8% of them seen just once; the ten biggest clones take up under 1.3%. What was sequenced was central memory CD4+ T cells from blood. These receptor sequences come from a woman aged 18-29 years in good health.

V and J are TRBV25-1 and TRBJ2-1; 10 nucleotides agree with TRBD1. Trimming took 1 base from V and 2 from J; bases not matched to a gene: 5. The germline V gene encodes CDR1 MGHDK and CDR2 SYGVNS. This CDR3 has 17 amino acids. The CDR3 DNA reads as TGTGCCAGCAGTGAATGGGGTGGACAGGGGGCCTACAATGAGCAGTTCTTC. It specifies CASSEWGGQGAYNEQFF.

The CDR3 bases are TGTGCCAGCGCAACGGCCTATAATTCACCCCTCCACTTT. Translation gives CASATAYNSPLHF. The rearrangement links TRBV7-2 to TRBJ1-6; no definite D call. Per germline, CDR1 SGHTA and CDR2 FQGNSA. This CDR3 is 13 amino acids long. V was trimmed by 8 bases and J by 2 bases, leaving 7 bases between them.

Only one count was recorded for this clone. The J gene is TRBJ2-1, the V gene TRBV15, with a tentative D call TRBD1 (5 bases). CDR3 length: 16 residues. Trimming removed 0 bases from V and 6 bases from J, with 15 bases in between. Germline CDR1 and CDR2: LNHNV and YYDKDF (reference sequence). CDR3 region: CATSRDSPTVFNEQFF. The DNA for the CDR3 is TGTGCCACCAGCAGAGATTCCCCGACAGTCTTCAATGAGCAGTTCTTC.

This clone was seen repeatedly, ten times or more. DNA of the CDR3: TGTGCCAGCTCACCCGATAGCCATCGGACAGTCAATCAGCCCCAGCATTTT. Translating it yields CASSPDSHRTVNQPQHF. The V call is TRBV18, the J call TRBJ1-5, with a weak D call TRBD1 (6 bases). This CDR3 comprises 17 residues. Germline V gene data show CDR1 as KGHSH and CDR2 as LQKENI. Trimming shortened V by 3 bases and J by 3 bases, and 18 bases separated the two germline ends.

This clone has only a few counts. The chain joins TRBV9 to TRBJ1-6, with 10 nucleotides matching TRBD1. CDR1 is SGDLS and CDR2 is YYNGEE in the germline V gene. This CDR3 spans 15 amino acids. V was clipped by 0 bases and J by 12 bases; unmatched bases: 6. This CDR3 reads CASSVGGTGELPLHF. The CDR3 nucleotides are TGTGCCAGCAGCGTAGGAGGGACAGGGGAGTTACCCCTCCACTTT.

In this sample, this clone turned up a few times. This chain joins TRBV2 and TRBJ2-1, with D possibly matching TRBD2 (5 bases). The V end lost 4 bases, the J end lost 8 bases, and 12 bases lay between the germline ends. From germline, CDR1 is SNHLY and CDR2 FYNNEI. CDR3 size: 13 residues. CDR3 sequence reads: CASSVPGLDEQFF. CDR3 nucleotides: TGTGCCAGCAGTGTCCCCGGACTGGATGAGCAGTTCTTC.

This chain uses TRBV9 with TRBJ1-5; no clear D. V dropped 4 bases and J dropped 4 bases, with 9 bases sitting between them. The CDR3 loop spans 13 amino acids. Germline CDR1 and CDR2: SGDLS and YYNGEE. CDR3 sequence: CASSPEPNQPQHF. CDR3 nucleotides: TGTGCCAGCAGCCCAGAACCTAATCAGCCCCAGCATTTT.

This clone turned up a few times. The CDR3 DNA sequence: TGTGCCACCAGCTTCTCTGGGAGAGAGACCCAGTACTTC. Translating gives CATSFSGRETQYF. This chain connects TRBV15 to TRBJ2-5, with a tentative D call TRBD2 (5 bases). This CDR3 comprises 13 residues. Trimming pared 5 bases from V and 4 bases from J, leaving 11 bases between. Germline V gene sequence: CDR1 LNHNV, CDR2 YYDKDF (reference sequence). Based on the CDR3 plus reference TRBV15 and TRBJ2-5, the full variable domain is DAMVIQNPRYQVTQFGKPVTLSCSQTLNHNVMYWYQQKSSQAPKLLFHYYDKDFNNEADTPDNFQSRRPNTSFCFLDIRSPGLGDTAMYLCATSFSGRETQYFGPGTRLLVL.

This clone has more than one count but fewer than ten. This chain joins TRBV10-3 and TRBJ2-7; TRBD2 matches 10 bases. Germline trimming cut 8 bases from V and 2 bases from J; bases unmatched to any gene: 6. From germline, CDR1 is ENHRY and CDR2 SYGVKD. The CDR3 contains 14 residues. CDR3 amino acids: CAISPSGGTYEQYV. The CDR3 DNA reads TGTGCCATCTCCCCTAGCGGGGGAACCTACGAGCAGTACGTC.

This clone was counted ten times or more. The rearrangement uses TRBV7-2 and TRBJ2-1, with 9 nucleotides matching TRBD1. Germline V gives CDR1 SGHTA, CDR2 FQGNSA. The CDR3 spans 15 residues. V was pared by 5 bases and J by 8 bases, with 10 bases of the junction left unmatched. The CDR3 protein is CASSKGQGQGYEQFF. The CDR3 nucleotides are TGTGCCAGCAGCAAAGGACAGGGGCAGGGCTATGAGCAGTTCTTC.

This clone appeared many times. V is TRBV9 and J is TRBJ1-3, with no clear D. The V end lost 3 bases, the J end lost 1 base, and 8 bases lay between the germline ends. CDR1 and CDR2 (germline): SGDLS, YYNGEE. This CDR3 has 14 amino acids. CDR3 nucleotide sequence: TGTGCCAGCAGCGCGTTAGCGTCTGGAAACACCATATATTTT. It specifies CASSALASGNTIYF.

This clone was seen only once. The chain joins TRBV4-2 to TRBJ1-6, with D unclear. V lost 4 bases, J lost 14 bases, and 9 bases lay in between. This CDR3 has 11 amino acids. Per germline, CDR1 LGHNA and CDR2 YNFKEQ. The CDR3 loop reads CASSRRETLHF. As DNA, the CDR3 is TGTGCCAGCAGCCGACGAGAGACCCTCCACTTT.

This clone appeared a few times. V gene TRBV5-4 combines with J gene TRBJ2-1; TRBD1 agrees at 10 bases. The length of the CDR3 is 19 residues. V shed 2 bases, J shed 1 base, and the junction held 12 bases outside the gene matches. The germline CDR1 and CDR2 sequences are SGHNT and YYREEE (reference sequence). The CDR3 sequence: CASSLWDRGLAGSYNEQFF. CDR3 coding DNA: TGTGCCAGCAGCTTATGGGACAGGGGCCTCGCGGGTTCCTACAATGAGCAGTTCTTC.